A selection of T cell receptor beta chains follows, all from one sample in a study of T cells after yellow fever vaccination. TCRdb reanalysed the 5' RACE reads using MiXCR and keeps one entry per CDR3 protein. Here the sample spans 610,000 or so distinct CDR3 sequences, 9% to 15% being singletons. This specimen consisted of PBMCs, obtained on the day of the yellow fever booster vaccination. Receptors originate from a young man who received the YFV17D yellow fever vaccine. CDR3s include the opening cysteine and the closing phenylalanine or tryptophan. D genes are given only for firm matches. Size values are once, few and many counts, or a class for expanded clones, and some rows have none.

>.|TRBJ1-5|.|TRBV20-1
TGCAGTGCTAGTTTACAGAGGTTTAGCAATCAGCCCCAGCATTTT
CSASLQRFSNQPQHF
>.|TRBJ2-4|many|TRBV12-3/TRBV12-4
TGTGCCAGCAGTTCCCTCGGCGGAGGGTTTGGAAACATTCAGTACTTC
CASSSLGGGFGNIQYF
>TRBD1|TRBJ1-1|.|TRBV20-1
TGCAGTGCTAGACCCAGGGGGGCACAGGAAGCTTTCTTT
CSARPRGAQEAFF
>.|TRBJ2-3|.|TRBV27
TGTGCCAGCAGTGCGCGGGTCGGGCCAGATACGCAGTATTTT
CASSARVGPDTQYF
>.|TRBJ2-7|few|TRBV7-9
TGTGCCAGCAGCTTAGAGGTTGTGTACGAGCAGTACTTC
CASSLEVVYEQYF
>.|TRBJ1-6|.|TRBV7-2
TGTGCCAGCAGCTTAGCATATCAGAATTCACCCCTCCACTTT
CASSLAYQNSPLHF
>TRBD2|TRBJ2-5|.|TRBV20-1
TGCAGTGCTAGGGCTAGCGGGGGATACCAAGAGACCCAGTACTTC
CSARASGGYQETQYF
>.|TRBJ1-6|many|TRBV20-1
TGCAGTGCTAGAGACAGGGAGAATTCACCCCTCCACTTT
CSARDRENSPLHF
>.|TRBJ2-3|.|TRBV5-4
TGTGCCAGCAGCTTGGGGGGGGCCGGCGGAGATACGCAGTATTTT
CASSLGGAGGDTQYF
>.|TRBJ2-7|.|TRBV19
TGTGCCAGTAGAATGGGATCCTACGAGCAGTACTTC
CASRMGSYEQYF
>TRBD2|TRBJ2-1|few|TRBV24-1
TGTGCCACCAGTGATCCGACTAGCCCTGAGCAGTTCTTC
CATSDPTSPEQFF
>TRBD1|TRBJ2-7|few|TRBV6-1
TGTGCCAGCAGTAGCCGGGACAGGGGTGTCGAGCAGTACTTC
CASSSRDRGVEQYF
>.|TRBJ2-2|.|TRBV3-1
TGTGCCAGCAGCCAAGTCGGGCTTCGCACCGGGGAGCTGTTTTTT
CASSQVGLRTGELFF
>.|TRBJ2-6|many|TRBV19
TGTGCCAGTAGTGCCTGGGACTCTGGGGCCAACGTCCTGACTTTC
CASSAWDSGANVLTF
>.|TRBJ2-3|few|TRBV24-1
TGTGCCACCAGTGACCCCCCAGCGAATACGCAGTATTTT
CATSDPPANTQYF
>.|TRBJ2-6|.|TRBV5-6
TGTGCCAGCAGCTTGGAGGGCAGGCTCGTCTCTGGGGCCAACGTCCTGACTTTC
CASSLEGRLVSGANVLTF
>.|TRBJ2-5|few|TRBV4-3
TGCGCCAGCAGCCAAGACATGAAGCGCCTCTCAGGGACCCAGTACTTC
CASSQDMKRLSGTQYF
>.|TRBJ2-2|few|TRBV10-3
TGTGCCACTAGCGCCGAACCCACCGGGGAGCTGTTTTTT
CATSAEPTGELFF
>TRBD2|TRBJ2-3|many|TRBV5-6
TGTGCCAGCAGCTTGGGTCCTAGCGGGAGCACAGATACGCAGTATTTT
CASSLGPSGSTDTQYF
>TRBD2|TRBJ2-2|few|TRBV7-8
TGTGCCAGCAGCATCCCCGGACTAGCGGGAGGATATGGCGGGGAGCTGTTTTTT
CASSIPGLAGGYGGELFF
>.|TRBJ2-7|few|TRBV5-1
TGCGCCAGCAGCTTGGTACAGGGAGCGTTCGAGCAGTACTTC
CASSLVQGAFEQYF
>TRBD2|TRBJ2-2|few|TRBV5-1
TGCGCCAGCAGCTTAAGAAGGACTAGCGGGAACACCGGGGAGCTGTTTTTT
CASSLRRTSGNTGELFF
>TRBD2|TRBJ2-1|few|TRBV20-1
TGCAGCCTGGGGGGGGTGGAATCGACCCCGCAGTTCTTC
CSLGGVESTPQFF
>.|TRBJ1-5|.|TRBV27
TGTGCCAGCAGTTTATCCCCTTTAGGTCAGCCCCAGCATTTT
CASSLSPLGQPQHF
>.|TRBJ2-7|.|TRBV28
TGTGCCAGCAGCCGCCCGCCCGGATACGAGCAGTACTTC
CASSRPPGYEQYF
>TRBD1|TRBJ2-7|few|TRBV29-1
TGCAGCGGCAAACAGGGGTTCGGCTCCTACGAGCAGTACTTC
CSGKQGFGSYEQYF
>.|TRBJ1-1|.|TRBV20-1
TGCAGTGCTAGACCTCCTGGGAGGGCTGAAGCTTTCTTT
CSARPPGRAEAFF
>TRBD2|TRBJ2-5|few|TRBV9
TGTGCCAGCAGCGTAGGCGGGAGTGGAGAGACCCAGTACTTC
CASSVGGSGETQYF
>.|TRBJ2-3|.|TRBV20-1
TGCAGTGCTAGAGATCCCCTGGGAGATACGCAGTATTTT
CSARDPLGDTQYF
>TRBD2|TRBJ2-3|few|TRBV10-3
TGTGCCATCAGTGAACCAGCGGGAGGGCCAGATACGCAGTATTTT
CAISEPAGGPDTQYF
>.|TRBJ2-7|.|TRBV5-4
TGTGCCAGCAGCCGTCCGGCGGGCGAGCAGTACTTC
CASSRPAGEQYF
>.|TRBJ2-3|.|TRBV5-1
TGCGCCAGCAGCTTGTCACGGCACACAGATACGCAGTATTTT
CASSLSRHTDTQYF
>TRBD2|TRBJ2-7|.|TRBV27
TGTGCCAGCAGTCCGCTGATTCTCGGACTAGCGGGGCACACAGAGCAGTACTTC
CASSPLILGLAGHTEQYF
>TRBD2|TRBJ2-1|few|TRBV19
TGTGCCAGTAGTATTAGAGCTAGCGGCAGGAATGAGCAGTTCTTC
CASSIRASGRNEQFF
>.|TRBJ2-7|few|TRBV4-3
TGCGCCAGCAGCCACCTTAACTTCGGGTCCTACGAGCAGTACTTC
CASSHLNFGSYEQYF
>TRBD2|TRBJ2-3|.|TRBV14
TGTGCCAGCAGCCAAGATAGCACTAGCGGGCTTACGCAGTATTTT
CASSQDSTSGLTQYF
>.|TRBJ2-3|few|TRBV20-1
TGCAGTGCTAGACCCCACAGCACAGATACGCAGTATTTT
CSARPHSTDTQYF
>.|TRBJ2-3|.|TRBV20-1
TGCAATGCGAAACTGGGTGGGGGCACAGATACGCAGTATTTT
CNAKLGGGTDTQYF
>TRBD2|TRBJ2-7|few|TRBV12-3/TRBV12-4
TGTGCCAGCAGCAACAGCGGGAGGGTTGACGAGCAGTACTTC
CASSNSGRVDEQYF
>.|TRBJ2-1|many|TRBV12-3/TRBV12-4
TGTGCCAGCAGTTTAGGGCAGGGCCCCACTTATGAGCAGTTCTTC
CASSLGQGPTYEQFF
>TRBD2|TRBJ2-1|.|TRBV18
TGTGCCAGCTCACCTTATAGGCCGGGAGCGGGGAATGAGCAGTTCTTC
CASSPYRPGAGNEQFF
>.|TRBJ2-3|few|TRBV24-1
TGTGCCACCAGTGACCCTGGGGACCAACGGGGAGATACGCAGTATTTT
CATSDPGDQRGDTQYF
>.|TRBJ2-5|few|TRBV3-1
TGTGCCAGCAGCCAAGACGAGGGGAGATGGGTGACCCAGTACTTC
CASSQDEGRWVTQYF
>.|TRBJ2-5|.|TRBV6-5
TGTGCCAGCAGTTACTCGAGCCCACGGGAGACCCAGTACTTC
CASSYSSPRETQYF
>.|TRBJ2-2|.|TRBV4-3
TGCGCCAGCAGCCTTCTAAGGGACACCGGGGAGCTGTTTTTT
CASSLLRDTGELFF
>.|TRBJ2-1|.|TRBV20-1
TGCAGCCATGCCCGGGACGCCTCCAATGAGCAGTTCTTC
CSHARDASNEQFF
>.|TRBJ1-3|.|TRBV7-7
TGTGCCAGCAGCTTAAGTTTCCCGGGGGATGGAAACACCATATATTTT
CASSLSFPGDGNTIYF
>TRBD1|TRBJ2-7|few|TRBV9
TGTGCCAGCAGCCCAGGGACAGACGAAGCCTACGAGCAGTACTTC
CASSPGTDEAYEQYF
>TRBD2|TRBJ2-3|.|TRBV4-1
TGCGCCAGCAGCCAAGTAGGACTAGCGCGCACAGATACGCAGTATTTT
CASSQVGLARTDTQYF
>.|TRBJ2-3|.|TRBV11-2
TGTGCCAGCAGCTCTCTAAGGACGGGGAGCACAGATACGCAGTATTTT
CASSSLRTGSTDTQYF
>TRBD2|TRBJ2-1|few|TRBV4-3
TGCGCCAGCAGCCAAGATTGGGCGGGGGTAAACAATGAGCAGTTCTTC
CASSQDWAGVNNEQFF
>.|TRBJ1-2|few|TRBV27
TGTGCCAGCAGCAACTCACAGGGCCGGACAGAAGTTAACTATGGCTACACCTTC
CASSNSQGRTEVNYGYTF
>.|TRBJ2-5|.|TRBV4-2
TGTGCCAGCAGCCCCCGGGACCTCTACCCCCAAGAGACCCAGTACTTC
CASSPRDLYPQETQYF
>.|TRBJ2-4|few|TRBV7-9
TGTGCCAGCAGCCCAACTAGTTTGTTGGTCAAAAACATTCAGTACTTC
CASSPTSLLVKNIQYF
>.|TRBJ1-1|.|TRBV5-1
TGCGCCAGCAGCCCACTTGGCACCTTGAACACTGAAGCTTTCTTT
CASSPLGTLNTEAFF
>.|TRBJ2-1|.|TRBV12-3/TRBV12-4
TGTGCCAGCATCTCTCGGTATGGGCAGTTCTTC
CASISRYGQFF
>.|TRBJ2-2|.|TRBV24-1
TGTGCCACCAGTGGAACAGATACGAACACCGGGGAGCTGTTTTTT
CATSGTDTNTGELFF